Listed below are T cell receptor beta chains from one sample, sequenced in a study of Ad26.COV2.S vaccination and SARS-CoV-2 variants. Only in-frame clones appear in the TCRdb table, and some are missing; sequencing was by immunoSEQ multiplex PCR. In the table there are hundreds of thousands of clones, over 75% of which are singletons. The sequences come from peripheral blood, collected in a trial of Ad26.COV2.S vaccine versus placebo. The receptors were sampled from a person aged 18-65 years who received the Ad26.COV2.S COVID-19 vaccine or a placebo. Both conserved end residues are part of each CDR3. A D gene is named only where the DNA matches it firmly. Clone size appears in some rows only: once, few, many, or a class for an expanded clone.

D gene,V gene,J gene,clone size,CDR3 DNA,CDR3 protein
TRBD2,TRBV7-8,TRBJ2-7,.,TGTGCCAGCAGCTTAGGACTAGCGGGAGGTACCGGGTCCTACGAGCAGTACTTC,CASSLGLAGGTGSYEQYF
.,TRBV10-3,TRBJ1-1,.,TGTGCCATCAGTGTCAGGGGAGACACTGAAGCTTTCTTT,CAISVRGDTEAFF
.,TRBV12-3/TRBV12-4,TRBJ2-7,.,TGTGCCAGCAGTTTCCAGGGGAGTTACGAGCAGTACTTC,CASSFQGSYEQYF
.,TRBV19,TRBJ1-1,.,TGTGCCAGTAGTTTTCGGGTGAACACTGAAGCTTTCTTT,CASSFRVNTEAFF
TRBD1,TRBV15,TRBJ1-4,.,TGTGCCACCAGCAGGTCCCCAGGGGGTGGAGATGAAAAACTGTTTTTT,CATSRSPGGGDEKLFF
.,TRBV9,TRBJ1-3,.,TGTGCCAGCAGCGTAGAGGGGCTGAACTCTGGAAACACCATATATTTT,CASSVEGLNSGNTIYF
.,TRBV19,TRBJ2-1,.,TGTGCCAGTAGTATAGCGGAGTACAATGAGCAGTTCTTC,CASSIAEYNEQFF
.,TRBV28,TRBJ2-7,.,TGTGCCAGCTCATTCCGGGACAACTCCTACGAGCAGTACTTC,CASSFRDNSYEQYF
TRBD1,TRBV7-2,TRBJ1-1,.,TGTGCCAGCAGCTCTAGACAGGGACTTACTGAAGCTTTCTTT,CASSSRQGLTEAFF
.,TRBV6-5,TRBJ2-5,.,TGTGCCAGCAGACTTAGCGGACGGGGAGAGACCCAGTACTTC,CASRLSGRGETQYF
.,TRBV27,TRBJ2-7,.,TGTGCCAGCAGTACGTTTAAGGGGGGGCAGAGCTCCTACGAGCAGTACTTC,CASSTFKGGQSSYEQYF
.,TRBV30,TRBJ2-1,.,TGTGCCTGGAGCATCTCAGGGAAAACCTACAATGAGCAGTTCTTC,CAWSISGKTYNEQFF
.,TRBV9,TRBJ2-3,.,TGTGCCAGCAGCGTAGTCCCCGGACACCCCGAATACACAGATACGCAGTATTTT,CASSVVPGHPEYTDTQYF
.,TRBV11-2,TRBJ1-6,.,TGTGCCAGCACAGGGGTTTCGGATTCACCCCTCCACTTT,CASTGVSDSPLHF
.,TRBV20-1,TRBJ2-7,.,TGCAGTGCTGGGGGATTAAACGAGCAGTACTTC,CSAGGLNEQYF
.,TRBV7-8,TRBJ2-3,.,TGTGCCAGCAGCTTGGTGGGCCACACAGATACGCAGTATTTT,CASSLVGHTDTQYF
TRBD1,TRBV2,TRBJ1-2,.,TGTGCCAGCAGCGTCCCGGGACAGGGGAACTATGGCTACACCTTC,CASSVPGQGNYGYTF
TRBD2,TRBV6-5,TRBJ2-7,once,TGTGCCAGCAGAAGACTAGCGGGAGCCTACGAGCAGTACTTC,CASRRLAGAYEQYF
.,TRBV20-1,TRBJ2-7,once,TGCAGTGCCCTGACCTCCTACGAGCAGTACTTC,CSALTSYEQYF
TRBD1,TRBV12-3/TRBV12-4,TRBJ2-5,.,TGTGCCAGCAGTTTAACAGGGGGAGAGACCCAGTACTTC,CASSLTGGETQYF
.,TRBV7-9,TRBJ1-2,.,TGTGCCAGCAGTTATGACAGCTATGGCTACACCTTC,CASSYDSYGYTF
.,TRBV19,TRBJ1-2,.,TGTGCCAGTAGTATAGGCGGCGGCTACACCTTC,CASSIGGGYTF